The present TCR beta chain was sequenced within a study of T cell responses to AZD1222 COVID-19 vaccine. This clone was detected a few times. Germline CDR1 SGHNT, CDR2 YENEEA. The CDR3 extends over 16 amino acids. Trimming pared 0 bases from V and 1 base from J, leaving 12 bases between. Using immunoSEQ multiplex PCR, the repertoire was profiled, and TCRdb retains in-frame clones only, with some absent. The sample consists of 130,000 or so clones, roughly 87% of them appearing once. This TCR came from an adult who received the AZD1222 COVID-19 vaccine. The chain uses TRBV11-3 and TRBJ1-1; tentatively, D is TRBD1 (5 bases). This material consisted of peripheral blood, taken 28 days after the second AZD1222 dose. The CDR3 nucleotides read TGTGCCAGCAGCTTAGATCAGGAGACAGCGAACACTGAAGCTTTCTTT. It is translated as CASSLDQETANTEAFF.